In this sample, the clone carrying this TCR beta chain turned up a few times. The antigen is unknown. In germline, CDR1 is LGHNA, CDR2 YSLEER. Trimming shortened V by 0 bases and J by 10 bases, and 7 bases separated the two germline ends. The CDR3 is 13 amino acids. These data are taken from a study of immune heterogeneity within non-small cell lung tumors. Turning to the study itself: It was found that the tumors were 4 squamous cell carcinomas, over nine non-squamous carcinomas and 1 not otherwise specified. Overall study results and limits: Identical dominant CDR3 beta clonotypes spanned tumor sites within a patient, beside site-unique high-frequency clones. For local T-cell clonality, the correlation with local tumor mutational burden was moderate but significant (R 0.3 to 0.35).

A first 10-cycle multiplex round used 32 V-gene and 13 J-gene primers on TCR beta CDR3. Using its own MiXCR run on the multiplex PCR reads, TCRdb lists one record per CDR3 protein. This repertoire shows some 22,000 distinct CDR3 sequences, about 29% found once; its top ten account for around 4%. Bulk tumor genomic DNA was the template, and each sample received about 600 ng. Doctors removed several biopsies from each primary tumor during surgery, keeping them far apart. Patients had untreated, newly diagnosed non-small cell lung cancer and underwent curative surgery. Everyone who gave samples had just been diagnosed with non-small cell lung cancer and was having surgery with curative intent.

The TCR sequence derives from a middle-aged man with non-small cell lung cancer. The sample was lung tumor tissue. This chain links TRBV4-3 with TRBJ1-6, with D uncertain. The CDR3 reads CASSQESSSPLHF. In DNA, the CDR3 is TGCGCCAGCAGCCAAGAGAGCTCATCACCCCTCCACTTT.